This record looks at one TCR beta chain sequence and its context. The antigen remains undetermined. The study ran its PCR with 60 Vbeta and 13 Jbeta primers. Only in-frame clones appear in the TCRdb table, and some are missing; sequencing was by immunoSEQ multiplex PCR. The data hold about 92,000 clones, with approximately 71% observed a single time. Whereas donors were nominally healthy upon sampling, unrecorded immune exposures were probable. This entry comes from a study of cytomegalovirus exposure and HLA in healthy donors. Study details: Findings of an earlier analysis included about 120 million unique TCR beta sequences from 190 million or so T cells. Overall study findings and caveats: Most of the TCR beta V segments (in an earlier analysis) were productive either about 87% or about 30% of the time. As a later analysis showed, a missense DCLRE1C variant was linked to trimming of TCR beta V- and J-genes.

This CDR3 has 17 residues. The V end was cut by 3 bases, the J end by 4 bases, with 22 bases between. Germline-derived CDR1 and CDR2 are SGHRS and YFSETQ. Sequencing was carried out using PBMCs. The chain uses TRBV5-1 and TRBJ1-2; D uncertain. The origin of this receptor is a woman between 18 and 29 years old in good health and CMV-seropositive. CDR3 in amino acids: CASSSTWRAQRRYGYTF. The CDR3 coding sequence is TGCGCCAGCAGCTCAACCTGGCGGGCGCAAAGGCGCTATGGCTACACCTTC.